Below are 32 T cell receptor beta chains sequenced from a single sample in a study of T cell repertoires in cytomegalovirus infection. Using its own MiXCR run on the reads, TCRdb lists one record per CDR3 protein. The sample carries more than 85,000 distinct CDR3 sequences, 16% recorded once. Material: PBMCs. These receptors originate from a human donor in good health (CMV status not recorded). Some clones in this sample may be carry-over from other donors' samples.

The chain couples TRBV29-1 to TRBJ2-5, with D perhaps given as TRBD1 or TRBD2 (5 bases each). V lost 7 bases to trimming and J lost 5 bases, with 20 bases between them. The germline V gene has CDR1 SQVTM and CDR2 ANQGSEA. The CDR3 is made up of 14 amino acids. The CDR3 is CSAKRTSLRETQYF. The CDR3 region has the DNA TGCAGCGCGAAGCGGACATCGCTCCGGGAGACCCAGTACTTC. The full variable domain, in which reference TRBV29-1 and TRBJ2-5 provide the parts outside the CDR3, is SAVISQKPSRDICQRGTSLTIQCQVDSQVTMMFWYRQQPGQSLTLIATANQGSEATYESGFVIDKFPISRPNLTFSTLTVSNMSPEDSSIYLCSAKRTSLRETQYFGPGTRLLVL.

Only a few counts were recorded for this clonotype. The CDR3 DNA reads TGTGCCAGCAGCCCGGGGACTAGCGGGGGGATGACCTACAATGAGCAGTTCTTC. Amino acids: CASSPGTSGGMTYNEQFF. J is TRBJ2-1 and V is TRBV7-2; 15 bases are shared with TRBD2. CDR1 is SGHTA, CDR2 FQGNSA, per germline. V lost 5 bases, J lost 2 bases, and 7 bases stayed unmatched. CDR3 size: 18 residues.

This clonotype has a handful of counts. The chain combines TRBV2 with TRBJ2-7, with 10 bases aligning to TRBD1. Germline trimming cut 5 bases from V and 6 bases from J; bases unmatched to any gene: 10. Germline V gene lookup returns CDR1 SNHLY and CDR2 FYNNEI. CDR3 size: 15 residues. The CDR3 reads CASSSGTGAGSEQYF. CDR3 DNA sequence: TGTGCCAGCAGTTCCGGGACAGGGGCGGGAAGCGAGCAGTACTTC.

At least ten counts were recorded for this clonotype. V usage is TRBV5-1 and J usage is TRBJ1-1; 7 bases are shared with TRBD1. The CDR3 covers 16 residues. The germline gives CDR1 SGHRS, CDR2 YFSETQ. With 0 bases clipped from V and 1 base from J, the junction kept 6 bases outside the gene matches. The CDR3 sequence: CASSLAGTARNTEAFF. For the CDR3, the DNA is TGCGCCAGCAGCTTGGCGGGGACAGCCCGGAACACTGAAGCTTTCTTT.

This clonotype appeared a few times. The rearrangement uses TRBV4-1 and TRBJ1-1; maybe TRBD1 (6 bases). V lost 4 bases to trimming and J lost 7 bases, with 13 bases between them. This CDR3 is 13 amino acids long. Germline V gene sequence: CDR1 MGHRA, CDR2 YSYEKL. The chain's CDR3 is CASSRVRGLEAFF. Here the CDR3 DNA reads TGCGCCAGCAGCCGGGTCAGGGGCCTTGAAGCTTTCTTT.

There are many counts of this clonotype. V gene TRBV29-1 combines with J gene TRBJ2-3; 10 bases line up with TRBD1. J gave up 1 base and V 1 base, and 5 bases lay outside the gene matches. The CDR3 extends over 16 amino acids. CDR1 is SQVTM, CDR2 ANQGSEA, per germline. This CDR3 is CSVEGGTGVGTDTQYF. The CDR3 DNA follows: TGCAGCGTTGAAGGGGGGACAGGGGTGGGCACAGATACGCAGTATTTT.

This clonotype was seen ten or more times. The chain joins TRBV28 to TRBJ2-3; tentatively, D is TRBD1 (6 bases). This CDR3 is 15 amino acids long. Germline CDR1 MDHEN, CDR2 SYDVKM. V was cut by 5 bases and J by 2 bases, with 14 bases left in between. In DNA form, the CDR3 reads TGTGCCAGCAGTCGGACAGCTACCGCCACAGATACGCAGTATTTT. This codes for CASSRTATATDTQYF.

The chain carries TRBV7-2 and TRBJ1-3; D gene uncertain. CDR3 length equals 14 residues. Between the trimmed V and J ends, which lost 5 bases and 2 bases, there was a span of 10 bases. Per germline, CDR1 SGHTA and CDR2 FQGNSA. The CDR3 loop is CASSLGKAGNTIYF. CDR3 bases: TGTGCCAGCAGCCTCGGAAAGGCTGGAAACACCATATATTTT.

This clonotype has more than one count but fewer than ten. The chain uses TRBV5-4 and TRBJ2-7, with 9 nucleotides matching TRBD1. Trimming removed 4 bases from V and 4 bases from J; junction bases left unmatched: 9. This CDR3 comprises 15 residues. Germline loops: CDR1 SGHNT, CDR2 YYREEE (reference sequence). CDR3 coding DNA: TGTGCCAGCAGCAAGACCCGGGACAGGGTATACGAGCAGTACTTC. Translation: CASSKTRDRVYEQYF. The full variable domain, in which reference TRBV5-4 and TRBJ2-7 provide the parts outside the CDR3, is ETGVTQSPTHLIKTRGQQVTLRCSSQSGHNTVSWYQQALGQGPQFIFQYYREEENGRGNFPPRFSGLQFPNYSSELNVNALELDDSALYLCASSKTRDRVYEQYFGPGTRLTVT.

This clonotype was recorded many times. The V gene is TRBV5-5, the J gene TRBJ2-2; the D gene is possibly TRBD2 (5 bases). Trimming stripped 3 bases from V and 4 bases from J, with 16 bases between. Germline CDR1 and CDR2: SGHKS and YYEKEE (reference sequence). CDR3 length: 16 amino acids. The CDR3 sequence: CASSYGSPGITGELFF. CDR3 DNA: TGTGCCAGCAGCTATGGCTCACCCGGGATCACCGGGGAGCTGTTTTTT.

This clonotype was seen at least ten times. CDR3 residues: CASSLAGGSTDTQYF. In DNA form, the CDR3 reads TGTGCCAGCAGTTTAGCCGGGGGGAGCACAGATACGCAGTATTTT. The V call is TRBV28, the J call TRBJ2-3; 7 bases align to TRBD2. V gave up 2 bases and J gave up 0 bases; unmatched junction bases: 2. The CDR3 runs to 15 residues. CDR1 is MDHEN, CDR2 SYDVKM, per germline.

This clonotype has just a few counts. The gene calls are TRBV20-1 and TRBJ2-1, with TRBD2 matching over 9 bases. This CDR3 has 14 residues. CDR1 and CDR2 from the germline V gene are DFQATT and SNEGSKA (reference sequence). The junction had 11 bases not matched to a gene; V was cut back by 7 bases and J by 7 bases. The chain's CDR3 is CSGIFGGGENEQFF. The DNA for the CDR3 is TGCAGTGGTATATTTGGCGGGGGGGAGAATGAGCAGTTCTTC.

This clonotype occurred a few times. The CDR3 loop is CATRLGTGRDEQYF. The CDR3 DNA reads TGTGCCACCCGGCTGGGGACAGGGAGGGACGAGCAGTACTTC. The V gene is TRBV10-3, the J gene TRBJ2-7; the match to TRBD1 covers 9 bases. This CDR3 has 14 residues. V was clipped by 10 bases and J by 5 bases; unmatched bases: 12. Germline V lookup: CDR1 ENHRY, CDR2 SYGVKD.

This clonotype was detected only a few times. The chain joins TRBV3-1 to TRBJ2-7; 9 nucleotides match TRBD2. V lost 1 base and J lost 6; bases outside the gene matches: 7. Germline CDR1 LGHDT, CDR2 YNNKEL (reference sequence). The CDR3 runs to 15 residues. CDR3 residues: CASSQGGGGVGEQYF. The CDR3 nucleotides are TGTGCCAGCAGCCAAGGTGGCGGGGGGGTGGGCGAGCAGTACTTC.

This clonotype was seen many times. This rearrangement joins TRBV12-3 or TRBV12-4 to TRBJ2-7, with 9 bases fitting TRBD2. The ends lost 5 bases at V and 5 bases at J; junction bases unmatched: 10. This CDR3 has 15 amino acids. CDR3: CASSTQTSGGHEQYF. Written as DNA, the CDR3 is TGTGCCAGCAGTACCCAGACTAGCGGAGGCCACGAGCAGTACTTC.

This chain links TRBV6-5 with TRBJ2-1; the D is unclear. The CDR3 sequence is 13 residues long. From germline, CDR1 is MNHEY and CDR2 SVGAGI. V was cut by 3 bases and J by 2 bases, with 5 bases left in between. Here the CDR3 DNA reads TGTGCCAGCAGTTATCAAGCCTACAATGAGCAGTTCTTC. Amino acid sequence: CASSYQAYNEQFF.

The V gene is TRBV28, the J gene TRBJ2-2, with TRBD1 identical over 7 bases. The CDR3 has 14 amino acids. Trimming removed 7 bases from V and 6 bases from J; junction bases left unmatched: 8. In germline, CDR1 is MDHEN, CDR2 SYDVKM. DNA for the CDR3: TGTGCCAGCACCGACAGGGTTCTCGCCGGGGAGCTGTTTTTT. Protein sequence: CASTDRVLAGELFF. The complete variable domain, with remaining parts taken from reference TRBV28 and TRBJ2-2, reads DVKVTQSSRYLVKRTGEKVFLECVQDMDHENMFWYRQDPGLGLRLIYFSYDVKMKEKGDIPEGYSVSREKKERFSLILESASTNQTSMYLCASTDRVLAGELFFGEGSRLTVL.

The table lists this clonotype with many counts. The chain has TRBV7-3 and TRBJ1-1; possibly TRBD1 for D (5 bases). From germline, CDR1 is SGHTA and CDR2 FQGTGA. The length of the CDR3 is 14 residues. V lost 5 bases, J lost 4 bases, and 14 bases lay in between. This CDR3 is CASSPQTVPTEAFF. The CDR3 region has the DNA TGTGCCAGCAGCCCCCAGACAGTTCCCACTGAAGCTTTCTTT.

This rearrangement joins TRBV2 to TRBJ2-1, with 8 bases lining up with TRBD2. This CDR3 has 11 residues. Germline CDR1 and CDR2: SNHLY and FYNNEI. The CDR3 spells CGSGVYNEQFF. CDR3 bases: TGTGGTAGCGGGGTATACAATGAGCAGTTCTTC.

J is TRBJ2-1 and V is TRBV20-1; 9 bases are a match to TRBD2. Losses at the gene ends were 6 bases for V and 5 bases for J; bases not matched to a gene: 11. The CDR3 loop spans 15 amino acids. Germline V lookup: CDR1 DFQATT, CDR2 SNEGSKA (reference sequence). The CDR3 loop reads CSAQGGSGGNNEQFF. CDR3 DNA sequence: TGCAGTGCGCAGGGGGGCAGCGGGGGGAACAATGAGCAGTTCTTC.

This clonotype was detected ten times or more. The chain joins TRBV7-9 to TRBJ2-1; no definite D call. Germline V gene lookup returns CDR1 SEHNR and CDR2 FQNEAQ (reference sequence). Trimming cost V 7 bases and J 1 base, with 5 bases left between them. The CDR3 totals 12 residues. The CDR3 loop is CASMASYNEQFF. CDR3 DNA: TGTGCCAGCATGGCTTCCTACAATGAGCAGTTCTTC. Together with reference TRBV7-9 and TRBJ2-1, the CDR3 gives the full variable domain: DTGVSQNPRHKITKRGQNVTFRCDPISEHNRLYWYRQTLGQGPEFLTYFQNEAQLEKSRLLSDRFSAERPKGSFSTLEIQRTEQGDSAMYLCASMASYNEQFFGPGTRLTVL.

This clonotype has only a few counts. The chain recombines TRBV4-1 with TRBJ2-3; 8 bases agree with TRBD1. With V trimmed by 1 base and J by 0 bases, 9 bases remained unmatched. Germline CDR1 reads MGHRA; CDR2 reads YSYEKL. CDR3 size: 18 residues. CDR3 sequence reads: CASSQAGTGGSSTDTQYF. Here the CDR3 DNA reads TGCGCCAGCAGCCAAGCCGGGACAGGCGGTTCTAGCACAGATACGCAGTATTTT.

This clonotype occurred once. The V gene is TRBV6-5, the J gene TRBJ1-1; no clear D. V was shortened by 6 bases and J by 3 bases, with 11 bases between the two germline ends. Germline V lookup: CDR1 MNHEY, CDR2 SVGAGI. The CDR3 spans 13 residues. The CDR3 DNA follows: TGTGCCAGCAGCAGAGGATACGACACTGAAGCTTTCTTT. Protein sequence: CASSRGYDTEAFF.

This clonotype has a count of ten or more. This chain connects TRBV7-2 to TRBJ1-1; D is perhaps TRBD1 (5 bases). Trimming pared 6 bases from V and 6 bases from J, leaving 17 bases between. The CDR3 is 14 amino acids. CDR1 and CDR2 (germline): SGHTA, FQGNSA. In nucleotides, the CDR3 is TGTGCCAGCAGTTATGGGGGGGGGAATCCTGAAGCTTTCTTT. Translated: CASSYGGGNPEAFF.

This clonotype was observed at least ten times. This chain links TRBV20-1 with TRBJ2-3, with a weak D call TRBD2 (6 bases). The CDR3 is 15 residues long. CDR1 is DFQATT and CDR2 is SNEGSKA in the germline V gene (reference sequence). Trimming took off 6 bases at V and 5 bases at J, with 21 bases between the two ends. DNA for the CDR3: TGCAGTGCCCAGCCTCCGGGACTTAGGGGAGATACGCAGTATTTT. Amino acid sequence: CSAQPPGLRGDTQYF.

This clonotype was counted only a few times. V gene TRBV12-3 or TRBV12-4 combines with J gene TRBJ2-7; no firm D call. There are 11 residues in the CDR3. Deletions cut 6 bases from V and 4 bases from J, with 7 bases between. CDR3 nucleotides: TGTGCCAGCAGGGCCGGGTACGAGCAGTACTTC. This gives the protein CASRAGYEQYF.

This clonotype was detected many times. One end of the junction is discordant with germline, which a read error may explain. The V gene is TRBV7-6, the J gene TRBJ2-5, with D maybe TRBD1 (5 bases). The length of the CDR3 is 15 residues. CDR1 and CDR2 (germline): SGHVS, FNYEAQ. CDR3 DNA sequence: TGTGCTAGCAGCTCCCCCCTTGGGGCCCAAGAGACCCAGTACTTC. Amino acids: CASSSPLGAQETQYF.

The chain is built from TRBV19 and TRBJ2-2; tentatively, D is TRBD1 (6 bases). The CDR3 has 15 amino acids. Germline V lookup: CDR1 LNHDA, CDR2 SQIVND (reference sequence). V lost 6 bases to trimming and J lost 1 base, with 12 bases between them. CDR3 nucleotide sequence: TGTGCCAGTAGCTCGGGGACAAAGAACACCGGGGAGCTGTTTTTT. It yields the protein CASSSGTKNTGELFF.

The gene calls are TRBV5-8 and TRBJ2-6; TRBD1 might be the D (5 bases). Germline V gives CDR1 SGHTS, CDR2 YDEGEE. Deletions cut 4 bases from V and 4 bases from J, with 12 bases between. The CDR3 loop spans 15 amino acids. The CDR3 DNA reads TGTGCCAGCAGCCATGTCAGGGCGGGGGCCAACGTCCTGACTTTC. Translating it yields CASSHVRAGANVLTF.

This clonotype has a count of ten or more. The chain employs TRBV7-2 and TRBJ1-1; 8 bases are a match to TRBD1. This CDR3 spans 13 amino acids. The V gene end was trimmed by 2 bases and the J gene end by 6 bases; junction bases not matched to a gene: 2. Germline loops: CDR1 SGHTA, CDR2 FQGNSA. This CDR3 reads CASSLWGQAEAFF. The CDR3 DNA reads as TGTGCCAGCAGCTTATGGGGACAGGCTGAAGCTTTCTTT.

The sample holds many counts of this clonotype. This chain links TRBV24-1 with TRBJ2-7, with D unresolved. The CDR3 runs 14 residues. Germline V lookup: CDR1 KGHDR, CDR2 SFDVKD. Deletions cut 8 bases from V and 2 bases from J, with 15 bases between. This CDR3 reads CATTTRAIPYEQYF. The CDR3, as DNA: TGTGCCACCACCACCCGGGCGATCCCCTACGAGCAGTACTTC.

This clonotype was counted many times. The J gene is TRBJ2-5, the V gene TRBV7-2; TRBD2 is a possible D gene (6 bases). The length of the CDR3 is 14 residues. Trimming shortened V by 1 base and J by 7 bases, and 13 bases separated the two germline ends. Germline CDR1 is SGHTA and CDR2 is FQGNSA. CDR3 residues: CASSLGPQEGTQYF. Written as DNA, the CDR3 is TGTGCCAGCAGCTTAGGACCCCAGGAGGGGACCCAGTACTTC. The variable domain in full, with the rest retrieved from reference TRBV7-2 and TRBJ2-5, is GAGVSQSPSNKVTEKGKDVELRCDPISGHTALYWYRQSLGQGLEFLIYFQGNSAPDKSGLPSDRFSAERTGGSVSTLTIQRTQQEDSAVYLCASSLGPQEGTQYFGPGTRLLVL.